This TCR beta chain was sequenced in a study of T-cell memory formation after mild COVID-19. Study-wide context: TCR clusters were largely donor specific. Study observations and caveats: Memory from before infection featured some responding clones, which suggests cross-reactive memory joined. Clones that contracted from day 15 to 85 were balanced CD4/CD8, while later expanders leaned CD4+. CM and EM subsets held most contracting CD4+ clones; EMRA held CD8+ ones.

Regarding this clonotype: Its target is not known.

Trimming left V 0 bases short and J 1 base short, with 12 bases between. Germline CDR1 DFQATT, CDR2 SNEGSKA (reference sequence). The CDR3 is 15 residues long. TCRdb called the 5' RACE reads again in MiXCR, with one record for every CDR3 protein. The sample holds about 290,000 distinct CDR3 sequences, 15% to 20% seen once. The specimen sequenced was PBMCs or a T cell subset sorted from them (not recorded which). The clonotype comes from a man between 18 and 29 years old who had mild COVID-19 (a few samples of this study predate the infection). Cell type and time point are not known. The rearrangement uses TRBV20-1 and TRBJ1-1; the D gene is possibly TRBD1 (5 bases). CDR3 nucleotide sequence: TGCAGTGCTAGAGATCCAACAGGAGGGAACACTGAAGCTTTCTTT. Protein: CSARDPTGGNTEAFF.